This TCR beta chain is from a study of shared clonotypes between healthy human individuals. This clone has a handful of counts. Libraries were prepared by immunoSEQ multiplex PCR; TCRdb keeps only in-frame clonotypes and omits some of them. The sample lists 2 million to 2.5 million clones, approximately 94% seen once, with over 0.1% in the top ten. The sequence derives from a man aged 18 to 30 in good health. The material sequenced was naive CD4+ T cells sorted from blood. Subset described: CD45RA+ positively selected.

This chain's CDR3 is CASSLSDRATYEQYF. CDR3 in DNA: TGTGCCAGCAGCTTATCGGACAGGGCCACCTACGAGCAGTACTTC. The chain joins TRBV11-2 to TRBJ2-7; 8 bases fit TRBD1. Unmatched junction bases numbered 5, after V lost 2 bases and J lost 2 bases. The CDR3 loop spans 15 amino acids. Germline assignment: CDR1 SGHAT and CDR2 FQNNGV.